Presented here are 32 T cell receptor beta chains from one specimen sequenced in a study of T cell responses to AZD1222 COVID-19 vaccine. Using immunoSEQ multiplex PCR, the repertoire was profiled, and TCRdb retains in-frame clones only, with some absent. The sample lists tens of thousands of clones, approximately 90% seen once, with about an eighth in the top ten. Specimen: peripheral blood, collected 28 days after the second AZD1222 dose. Source of these receptors: an adult who received the AZD1222 COVID-19 vaccine.

The V gene is TRBV30, the J gene TRBJ2-1; 9 bases fit TRBD1. The CDR3 consists of 14 residues. Germline-derived CDR1 and CDR2 are GTSNPN and SVGIG (reference sequence). After removal of 5 bases from V and 2 bases from J, the junction contained 4 bases not matched to a gene. The CDR3 DNA is TGTGCCTGGGGTTGGGACAGGGCCTACAATGAGCAGTTCTTC. This translates into CAWGWDRAYNEQFF.

V gene TRBV29-1 combines with J gene TRBJ2-6; no clear D. Trimming took off 7 bases at V and 0 bases at J, with 10 bases between the two ends. Germline lookup yields CDR1 SQVTM and CDR2 ANQGSEA. The CDR3 extends over 14 amino acids. Written as DNA, the CDR3 is TGCAGCGCCCCGCCCAGCTCTGGGGCCAACGTCCTGACTTTC. Its translation is CSAPPSSGANVLTF. Together with reference TRBV29-1 and TRBJ2-6, the CDR3 gives the full variable domain: SAVISQKPSRDICQRGTSLTIQCQVDSQVTMMFWYRQQPGQSLTLIATANQGSEATYESGFVIDKFPISRPNLTFSTLTVSNMSPEDSSIYLCSAPPSSGANVLTFGAGSRLTVL.

The chain employs TRBV7-8 and TRBJ2-5, with unresolved D. The CDR3 contains 13 residues. In germline, CDR1 is SGHVS, CDR2 FQNEAQ. V lost 1 base and J 1 base, leaving 4 bases between the germline ends. The CDR3, as DNA: TGTGCCAGCAGCTTAGACGGCCAAGAGACCCAGTACTTC. It codes for CASSLDGQETQYF.

J is TRBJ2-3 and V is TRBV3-1 (or the pseudogene TRBV3-2); D is possibly TRBD2 (5 bases). CDR3 length: 13 residues. The V gene lost 6 bases and the J gene lost 6 bases, with 13 bases spanning the gap. Germline CDR1 reads LGHDT; CDR2 reads YNNKEL (reference sequence). Here the CDR3 DNA reads TGTGCCAGCAGTGTCTTCGGGATGGATACGCAGTATTTT. It specifies CASSVFGMDTQYF.

The chain couples TRBV11-1 to TRBJ2-5, with D hard to call. Germline lookup yields CDR1 SGHAT and CDR2 FQDESV (reference sequence). This CDR3 contains 14 residues. The V and J ends lost 1 base and 5 bases respectively, with 11 bases between them. CDR3 sequence reads: CASSLGGGAETQYF. In DNA, the CDR3 is TGTGCCAGCAGCTTAGGCGGTGGAGCTGAGACCCAGTACTTC.

This clone occurred a few times. The chain is built from TRBV11-3 and TRBJ1-2; D is undetermined. Per germline, CDR1 SGHNT and CDR2 YENEEA. This CDR3 region has 13 residues. V gave up 4 bases and J gave up 4 bases, with 10 bases separating them. The CDR3 loop reads CASSSKGPYGYTF. The CDR3 DNA is TGTGCCAGCAGCTCCAAAGGACCCTATGGCTACACCTTC.

J is TRBJ2-1 and V is TRBV14; D not resolved. The germline gives CDR1 SGHDN, CDR2 FVKESK. This CDR3 has 13 residues. V was trimmed by 6 bases and J by 7 bases, leaving 13 bases between them. CDR3 sequence reads: CASRKQIGNEQFF. For the CDR3, the DNA is TGTGCCAGCAGGAAACAGATTGGGAATGAGCAGTTCTTC.

This chain links TRBV30 with TRBJ2-7; perhaps TRBD1 as D (6 bases). Looked up from germline, CDR1 is GTSNPN and CDR2 is SVGIG (reference sequence). With 3 bases removed from V and 7 bases from J, the gap between germline ends came to 13 bases. The CDR3 covers 12 residues. CDR3 amino acids: CAWRGDTREQYF. For the CDR3, the DNA is TGTGCCTGGAGGGGGGACACGAGGGAGCAGTACTTC.

This chain links TRBV5-5 with TRBJ2-7; D gene unclear. This CDR3 contains 15 residues. Trimming took 4 bases from V and 0 from J, leaving 14 bases between them. Germline V gene data show CDR1 as SGHKS and CDR2 as YYEKEE (reference sequence). This CDR3 is CASSDRVLSSYEQYF. CDR3 coding DNA: TGTGCCAGCAGCGACCGGGTCCTAAGCTCCTACGAGCAGTACTTC.

This clone was counted a few times. The V and J genes are TRBV6-2 or TRBV6-3 and TRBJ2-5; a possible D gene is TRBD2 (5 bases). The CDR3 spans 13 residues. The V end lost 5 bases, the J end lost 7 bases, and 14 bases lay between the germline ends. Looked up from germline, CDR1 is MNHEY and CDR2 is SVGEGT. CDR3 in DNA: TGTGCCAGCAGTACCGGACGGGGTGGGACCCAGTACTTC. This sequence encodes CASSTGRGGTQYF.

The chain employs TRBV4-1 and TRBJ2-7, with a weak D call TRBD2 (5 bases). CDR1 and CDR2 from the germline V gene are MGHRA and YSYEKL. The V end was cut by 1 base, the J end by 1 base, with 14 bases between. The CDR3 has 16 residues. The CDR3 protein is CASSQVGGPPSYEQYF. The DNA of the CDR3 is TGCGCCAGCAGCCAAGTCGGAGGCCCCCCGTCCTACGAGCAGTACTTC.

V is TRBV3-1 (or the pseudogene TRBV3-2) and J is TRBJ2-7; 7 nucleotides match TRBD1. With V trimmed by 4 bases and J by 0 bases, 3 bases remained unmatched. Germline V CDR1 and CDR2: LGHDT, YNNKEL (reference sequence). The length of the CDR3 is 14 residues. The CDR3 bases are TGTGCCAGCAGCCGCCGGGACAGCTCCTACGAGCAGTACTTC. It yields the protein CASSRRDSSYEQYF.

The CDR3 coding sequence is TGTGCCTGGAACTTTGAGGGGAACACCATATATTTT. Its protein product is CAWNFEGNTIYF. This chain connects TRBV30 to TRBJ1-3, with D possibly being TRBD1 (5 bases). The germline V gene has CDR1 GTSNPN and CDR2 SVGIG (reference sequence). The CDR3 contains 12 residues. The V end was cut by 4 bases, the J end by 7 bases, with 11 bases between.

The chain recombines TRBV6-5 with TRBJ2-5; TRBD1 aligns across 7 bases. The CDR3 covers 14 residues. With 6 bases clipped from V and 6 bases from J, the junction kept 10 bases outside the gene matches. CDR1 is MNHEY and CDR2 is SVGAGI in the germline V gene. The CDR3: CASRIGGARKTQYF. In DNA form, the CDR3 reads TGTGCCAGCAGGATAGGGGGCGCCAGGAAGACCCAGTACTTC.

With respect to this clone: Other nucleotide sequences in the sample specify the same CDR3. This chain links TRBV20-1 with TRBJ2-1; TRBD1 might be the D (6 bases). This CDR3 comprises 11 residues. V was trimmed by 6 bases and J by 7 bases, leaving 10 bases between them. Germline CDR1 is DFQATT and CDR2 is SNEGSKA (reference sequence). The CDR3 reads CSAPRGNEQFF. DNA of the CDR3: TGCAGTGCCCCGAGGGGGAATGAGCAGTTCTTC.

This chain connects TRBV10-3 to TRBJ2-7; 10 positions match TRBD1. Germline V gene lookup returns CDR1 ENHRY and CDR2 SYGVKD. V was pared by 2 bases and J by 4 bases, with 2 bases of the junction left unmatched. The CDR3 length is 14 residues. The CDR3 DNA sequence: TGTGCCATCAGTGAGGGGACAGGGGTTTACGAGCAGTACTTC. This codes for CAISEGTGVYEQYF.

The chain carries TRBV7-2 and TRBJ2-3; 10 positions agree with TRBD2. Germline V gene lookup returns CDR1 SGHTA and CDR2 FQGNSA. The junction had 3 bases not matched to a gene; V was cut back by 1 base and J by 5 bases. The CDR3 extends over 15 amino acids. CDR3 sequence reads: CASSLGGLARDTQYF. CDR3 nucleotides: TGTGCCAGCAGCTTAGGGGGACTAGCGAGAGATACGCAGTATTTT.

This clone has just one count. Additional DNA sequences in this sample encode the identical CDR3. This sequence joins TRBV4-1 and TRBJ1-5, with 7 bases identical to TRBD1. This CDR3 is built from 15 residues. V shed 6 bases, J shed 6 bases, and the junction held 11 bases outside the gene matches. Germline assignment: CDR1 MGHRA and CDR2 YSYEKL. CDR3 protein: CASSHTDRVSQPQHF. The CDR3, as DNA: TGCGCCAGCAGTCATACCGACAGGGTAAGTCAGCCCCAGCATTTT.

The chain employs TRBV6-5 and TRBJ1-3; a weak D match, TRBD1 (5 bases). With 0 bases removed from V and 2 bases from J, the gap between germline ends came to 11 bases. The CDR3 has 16 amino acids. Per the germline V gene, CDR1 is MNHEY and CDR2 is SVGAGI. This CDR3 reads CASSYSKGTPGNTIYF. The CDR3 coding sequence is TGTGCCAGCAGTTACTCGAAGGGGACCCCTGGAAACACCATATATTTT.

This sequence joins TRBV3-1 (or the pseudogene TRBV3-2) and TRBJ2-6; D ambiguous. The CDR3 has 13 amino acids. Germline CDR1 is LGHDT and CDR2 is YNNKEL (reference sequence). V was cut by 4 bases and J by 4 bases, with 5 bases left in between. CDR3 sequence (DNA): TGTGCCAGCAGCCTCGGGGGGGCCAACGTCCTGACTTTC. As protein: CASSLGGANVLTF.

This chain uses TRBV4-1 with TRBJ2-1, with D possibly being TRBD2 (6 bases). The CDR3 loop spans 19 amino acids. The germline V gene has CDR1 MGHRA and CDR2 YSYEKL. V lost 0 bases and J 3 bases, leaving 21 bases between the germline ends. The CDR3 bases are TGCGCCAGCAGCCAAGAGCCCTACGGCGGAGGGGAAATCTACAATGAGCAGTTCTTC. Encoded protein: CASSQEPYGGGEIYNEQFF.

The chain is built from TRBV28 and TRBJ1-1; the match to TRBD1 covers 7 bases. V shed 6 bases, J shed 9 bases, and the junction held 7 bases outside the gene matches. Germline loops: CDR1 MDHEN, CDR2 SYDVKM. The length of the CDR3 is 12 residues. The CDR3 bases are TGTGCCAGCAGACCTCAGGGGGGTAAAGCTTTCTTT. Translating gives CASRPQGGKAFF.

A few counts support this clone. The chain uses TRBV27 and TRBJ2-1, with D unclear. Deletions cut 5 bases from V and 6 bases from J, with 11 bases between. CDR3 length: 13 residues. The germline gives CDR1 MNHEY, CDR2 SMNVEV (reference sequence). The CDR3 DNA follows: TGTGCCAGCAGTCTATTAGGCCCCAATGAGCAGTTCTTC. It encodes CASSLLGPNEQFF.

This chain links TRBV5-1 with TRBJ2-2, with 7 bases identical to TRBD1. CDR3 length: 16 amino acids. V was pared by 4 bases and J by 0 bases, with 6 bases of the junction left unmatched. Germline V gene sequence: CDR1 SGHRS, CDR2 YFSETQ. The CDR3 here is CASSARQGPNTGELFF. Here the CDR3 DNA reads TGCGCCAGCAGCGCGAGACAGGGTCCGAACACCGGGGAGCTGTTTTTT.

The CDR3 here is CAWTRDNPYEQYF. The CDR3 nucleotides are TGTGCCTGGACCCGGGACAACCCCTACGAGCAGTACTTC. This chain connects TRBV30 to TRBJ2-7; D possibly corresponds to TRBD1 (6 bases). CDR3 length: 13 residues. Germline V gives CDR1 GTSNPN, CDR2 SVGIG (reference sequence). With 4 bases removed from V and 2 bases from J, the gap between germline ends came to 12 bases.

The chain links TRBV10-3 to TRBJ2-7, with D possibly being TRBD1 (5 bases). The V end lost 6 bases, the J end lost 3 bases, and 18 bases lay between the germline ends. CDR1 and CDR2 (germline): ENHRY, SYGVKD. The CDR3 sequence is 15 residues long. For the CDR3, the DNA is TGTGCCATCAGCCCCTCAGGGTCTGTCCTCTACGAGCAGTACTTC. It yields the protein CAISPSGSVLYEQYF.

This clone was recorded only once. CDR3 protein: CASSEPPGSRADTQYF. The CDR3 bases are TGCGCCAGCAGTGAGCCGCCTGGTAGCAGGGCAGATACGCAGTATTTT. The chain has TRBV10-1 and TRBJ2-3, with D perhaps TRBD1 (5 bases). Trimming removed 2 bases at V and 4 bases at J, with 16 bases between. The CDR3 is 16 residues long. CDR1 is WNHNN, CDR2 SYGVQD, per germline (reference sequence).

The rearrangement joins TRBV5-1 to TRBJ2-3; 8 nucleotides agree with TRBD2. V lost 0 bases to trimming and J lost 1 base; unmatched junction nucleotides: 1. The CDR3 runs to 15 residues. Per germline, CDR1 SGHRS and CDR2 YFSETQ. The CDR3 DNA follows: TGCGCCAGCAGCTTGGACGGGGGGGGCACAGATACGCAGTATTTT. Amino acid sequence: CASSLDGGGTDTQYF. The entire variable domain, with the rest obtained from reference TRBV5-1 and TRBJ2-3, is as follows: KAGVTQTPRYLIKTRGQQVTLSCSPISGHRSVSWYQQTPGQGLQFLFEYFSETQRNKGNFPGRFSGRQFSNSRSEMNVSTLELGDSALYLCASSLDGGGTDTQYFGPGTRLTVL.

The genes are TRBV6-6 and TRBJ1-5; no clear D. The length of the CDR3 is 16 residues. V shed 6 bases and J shed 1 base, with 16 bases lying between them. The V gene's germline CDR1 is MNHNY and CDR2 SVGAGI (reference sequence). The CDR3: CASSPKGGSSNQPQHF. The CDR3 DNA follows: TGTGCCAGCAGCCCCAAGGGAGGGTCGAGCAATCAGCCCCAGCATTTT.

The chain uses TRBV11-3 and TRBJ1-5, with TRBD1 identical over 7 bases. From germline, CDR1 is SGHNT and CDR2 YENEEA. The junction had 4 bases not matched to a gene; V was cut back by 4 bases and J by 7 bases. The CDR3 has 13 amino acids. The CDR3 bases are TGTGCCAGCAGCTCCAGGGGGGGCCAGCCCCAGCATTTT. This translates into CASSSRGGQPQHF. The entire variable domain, with the rest obtained from reference TRBV11-3 and TRBJ1-5, is as follows: EAGVVQSPRYKIIEKKQPVAFWCNPISGHNTLYWYLQNLGQGPELLIRYENEEAVDDSQLPKDRFSAERLKGVDSTLKIQPAELGDSAVYLCASSSRGGQPQHFGDGTRLSIL.

The rearrangement links TRBV6-2 or TRBV6-3 to TRBJ1-5; D is ambiguous. In germline, CDR1 is MNHEY, CDR2 SVGEGT. The V gene lost 4 bases and the J gene lost 2 bases, with 12 bases spanning the gap. The CDR3 extends over 15 amino acids. The CDR3 loop is CASSWRMGGNQPQHF. In DNA, the CDR3 is TGTGCCAGCAGTTGGCGGATGGGAGGCAATCAGCCCCAGCATTTT.

The V gene is TRBV25-1, the J gene TRBJ1-6; TRBD1 is a possible D gene (5 bases). V was trimmed by 1 base and J by 10 bases, leaving 14 bases between them. In germline, CDR1 is MGHDK, CDR2 SYGVNS. The CDR3 runs 15 residues. CDR3 DNA: TGTGCCAGCAGTGAATGGGGCCCGACCGGATCACCCCTCCACTTT. Translated, it gives CASSEWGPTGSPLHF.